This T cell receptor beta chain emerged from a study of T cell responses to AZD1222 COVID-19 vaccine (dated by TCRdb to 2020 to 2022). Turning to the overall study: AZD1222 recipients whose second dose came at about 4 weeks and those whose second dose came at about 12 weeks were combined into one group, since spike-specific TCR depth and breadth did not differ between the two schedules. Trial participants were enrolled by age into subgroups of 18-55, 56-69 and 70-plus years, and around 140, 26 and 57 TCR-sequenced participants, respectively, were included in these subgroups. A total of about 240 trial participants underwent TCR sequencing, of whom about 210 received two doses of AZD1222 and 26 received two doses of the MenACWY control vaccine. Broad study findings and their caveats: Conclusions about previously exposed vaccinees were limited because only six AZD1222 recipients were SARS-CoV-2 seropositive at baseline. Most participants were white British and females outnumbered males, and the authors suggested that clonal diversity may have been underestimated. Because no day 14 peak-response samples were available, repertoires were characterized only after the peak T cell response. Vaccine-associated CD4 TCRs spanned the whole spike protein, with dominant responses in regions 160-218 and 743-854. The 56-69-year group was small, and its depth increase did not reach significance, likely because of low power. A significant rise in spike-specific TCR breadth and depth was observed after two AZD1222 doses relative to day 0 and relative to MenACWY recipients. Nearly half of unique spike-specific TCRs reportedly recognized epitopes outside regions mutated in the B.1.351 and B.1.1.7 variants.

The CDR3 regions of human TCRbeta chains were analyzed by immunosequencing. From the authors' description of their analysis: Repertoire TCRs were matched against a reference library of SARS-CoV-2-specific TCRs generated with the MIRA antigen-specificity platform. Breadth meant the fraction of unique TCRs that were SARS-CoV-2-associated, whereas depth meant the fraction of total T cells that were SARS-CoV-2-associated. Using the MIRA data, each spike-specific TCR was assigned both to the spike region to which the TCR was reactive and to a CD4 or CD8 class. Log10-transformed breadth and depth values were compared by one-way ANOVA with Sidak's multiple comparisons tests. The table was pulled from immuneACCESS by TCRdb, which kept in-frame rearrangements only. Such tables lose some clones; where checked, under half of the loss comes from unresolved V genes, and the rest has no known cause. That table furnishes V, J and clone size, whereas the DNA furnished D and trimming. For this sample the table gives approximately 150,000 clones, of which under 95% were detected only once. Of the sample, about 5% is held by the ten largest clones.

What this sample's time point label stands for: baseline before first vaccination. Vaccinee samples were obtained from the UK trials COV001 and COV002, which included a single-blind randomized controlled phase 2/3 trial of AZD1222 (ChAdOx1 nCoV-19) in healthy adults. For TCRbeta chain sequencing, PBMC samples from trial participants were taken at day 0 and at day 28 after the second dose. This clone was counted once. What this receptor recognizes is not known. Per-base quality was not reported, and no clone a single base away is much larger than it. Inclusive of the bounding cysteine and phenylalanine, the CDR3 is 17 residues long. This entry keeps only the CDR3 DNA: 51 bases, framed from base 1. The germline V gene specifies MDHEN as CDR1 and SYDVKM as CDR2. V and J lose 2 bases and 1 base, and a span of 14 bases separates them.

Sample: peripheral blood, taken on day 0 of AZD1222 vaccination. The rearrangement combines TRBV28 with TRBJ2-2, and the D gene may be TRBD2, 5 bases matching. This receptor was obtained from an adult in good health. The CDR3 amino acid sequence is: CASSLDASGLNTGELFF. The DNA is TGTGCCAGCAGTTTAGATGCGAGCGGACTGAACACCGGGGAGCTGTTTTTT.